These 10 T cell receptor beta chains came from one sample sequenced in a study of spatial heterogeneity in lung cancer (dated by TCRdb to the late 2010s). In the paper's terms, the time point label means: sample taken at primary tumor resection. For TCR sequencing, whole RNA was extracted from tumor and nontumor lung tissue, or from cryopreserved PBMC samples, and no cell sorting was done. The method was 5' RACE. The sample was run on a NextSeq 500. TCRdb reanalyzed the raw reads on its own, using fastp at Q25 for trimming and MiXCR for clone calling, and kept in-frame beta chains. Each CDR3 protein appears once, grouped with its most common genes and DNA. In this sample the table shows about 11,000 distinct CDR3 sequences, around 22% of which occur a single time. In total, the top ten clones hold less than 40% of the sample. The sequenced sample was PBMCs, obtained at surgery. These receptors all stem from a female donor with early-stage non-small cell lung cancer.

The rearrangement links TRBV12-3 or TRBV12-4 to TRBJ1-5; the match to TRBD1 covers 9 bases. This CDR3 has 14 amino acids. The V segment lost 2 bases and the J segment 6 bases; nucleotides outside the gene matches: 2. The CDR3 region has the DNA TGTGCCAGCAGTTTAACAGGGGGCGTTCAGCCCCAGCATTTT. Residues: CASSLTGGVQPQHF.

This clonotype occurred a few times. The chain links TRBV5-5 to TRBJ1-6, with a possible D match to TRBD1 (6 bases). Trimming shortened V by 2 bases and J by 7 bases, and 19 bases separated the two germline ends. Germline V gene data show CDR1 as SGHKS and CDR2 as YYEKEE (reference sequence). This CDR3 contains 17 residues. The CDR3 reads CASSFGSGGTGNSPLHF. CDR3 coding DNA: TGTGCCAGCAGCTTTGGTTCCGGGGGCACAGGCAATTCACCCCTCCACTTT.

This clonotype ranks as medium-sized. The genes are TRBV6-2 or TRBV6-3 and TRBJ2-6, with no clear D. V gave up 4 bases and J gave up 0 bases, with 7 bases separating them. CDR1 is MNHEY, CDR2 SVGEGT, per germline. The CDR3 runs to 15 residues. CDR3 in DNA: TGTGCCAGCAGTTCAACAGCCTCTGGGGCCAACGTCCTGACTTTC. It translates to CASSSTASGANVLTF.

V gene TRBV25-1 combines with J gene TRBJ1-2, with no clear D. The CDR3 extends over 11 amino acids. Germline V gene sequence: CDR1 MGHDK, CDR2 SYGVNS. Trimming cost V 8 bases and J 5 bases, with 9 bases left between them. CDR3 in DNA: TGTGCCAGCGGGAAGGGATATGGCTACACCTTC. It specifies CASGKGYGYTF.

The chain carries TRBV20-1 and TRBJ1-4, with TRBD1 matching 7 bases. CDR3 length: 15 amino acids. V lost 5 bases to trimming and J lost 4 bases; unmatched junction nucleotides: 10. Germline V gives CDR1 DFQATT, CDR2 SNEGSKA (reference sequence). The DNA of the CDR3 is TGCAGTGCTGCCGCCTCCGGGACAGATAATGAAAAACTGTTTTTT. This gives the protein CSAAASGTDNEKLFF.

The genes are TRBV7-3 and TRBJ2-3; D not certain. Per the germline V gene, CDR1 is SGHTA and CDR2 is FQGTGA. The CDR3 contains 12 residues. Trimming took off 3 bases at V and 3 bases at J, with 4 bases between the two ends. The CDR3 nucleotides are TGTGCCAGCAGCTTGGGTACAGATACGCAGTATTTT. This encodes CASSLGTDTQYF.

This clonotype has more than one count but fewer than ten. The genes are TRBV7-2 and TRBJ2-7; D is undetermined. V lost 0 bases to trimming and J lost 3 bases, with 9 bases between them. This CDR3 has 14 amino acids. Germline values: CDR1 SGHTA, CDR2 FQGNSA. Here the CDR3 reads CASSLASTNYEQYF. The CDR3 DNA is TGTGCCAGCAGCTTAGCGAGTACTAACTACGAGCAGTACTTC. Using reference TRBV7-2 and TRBJ2-7 for the parts outside the CDR3, the full variable domain is GAGVSQSPSNKVTEKGKDVELRCDPISGHTALYWYRQSLGQGLEFLIYFQGNSAPDKSGLPSDRFSAERTGGSVSTLTIQRTQQEDSAVYLCASSLASTNYEQYFGPGTRLTVT.

The sample holds one count of this clonotype. The gene calls are TRBV6-5 and TRBJ1-1; the D is unclear. The CDR3 consists of 13 residues. With 0 bases removed from V and 10 bases from J, the gap between germline ends came to 12 bases. Germline V gives CDR1 MNHEY, CDR2 SVGAGI. CDR3 in amino acids: CASSYSATLGAFF. In DNA, the CDR3 is TGTGCCAGCAGTTACTCGGCCACCTTAGGAGCTTTCTTT.

This clonotype was counted ten times or more. The genes are TRBV6-5 and TRBJ1-5, with D possibly TRBD1 on 5 matching bases. This CDR3 has 17 residues. CDR1 and CDR2 (germline): MNHEY, SVGAGI. Trimming left V 7 bases short and J 1 base short, with 20 bases between. The CDR3: CASKALGRGGSNQPQHF. The DNA of the CDR3 is TGTGCCAGCAAGGCCCTAGGGAGGGGAGGGAGCAATCAGCCCCAGCATTTT.

The V and J genes are TRBV4-3 and TRBJ1-6; tentative D call: TRBD1 (5 bases). CDR1 and CDR2 from the germline V gene are LGHNA and YSLEER. This CDR3 is built from 15 residues. Trimming removed 1 base at V and 9 bases at J, with 13 bases between. CDR3 region: CASSQGLGGVSPLHF. CDR3 DNA: TGCGCCAGCAGCCAAGGGTTGGGGGGAGTTTCACCCCTCCACTTT.